This T cell receptor beta chain was found in a study of blood T cell repertoires in COVID-19. Generated by immunoSEQ multiplex PCR, the TCRdb table keeps only in-frame clones and is missing some. Of approximately 170,000 clones in the sample, about 86% were seen once. This receptor was obtained from a man aged 50 to 59 with active or convalescent COVID-19. The source material was peripheral blood.

This CDR3 is CAISESGQGRSHGYTF. Here the CDR3 DNA reads TGTGCCATCAGTGAGTCCGGACAGGGCAGAAGCCATGGCTACACCTTC. The J gene is TRBJ1-2, the V gene TRBV10-3, with 8 bases lining up with TRBD1. Germline-derived CDR1 and CDR2 are ENHRY and SYGVKD. The CDR3 is 16 residues long. V shed 0 bases and J 6 bases; nucleotides not matched to a gene: 9.